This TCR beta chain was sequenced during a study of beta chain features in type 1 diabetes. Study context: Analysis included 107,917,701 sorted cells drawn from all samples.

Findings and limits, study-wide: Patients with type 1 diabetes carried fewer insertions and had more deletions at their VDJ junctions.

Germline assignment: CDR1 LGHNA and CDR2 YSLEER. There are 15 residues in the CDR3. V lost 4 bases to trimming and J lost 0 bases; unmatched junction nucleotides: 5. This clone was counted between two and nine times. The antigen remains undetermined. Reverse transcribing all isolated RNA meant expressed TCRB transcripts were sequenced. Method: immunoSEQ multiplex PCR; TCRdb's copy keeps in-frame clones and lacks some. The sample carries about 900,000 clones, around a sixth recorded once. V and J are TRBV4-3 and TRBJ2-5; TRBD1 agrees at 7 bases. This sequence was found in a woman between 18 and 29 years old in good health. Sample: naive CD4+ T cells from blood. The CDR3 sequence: CASSPQTGNQETQYF. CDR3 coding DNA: TGCGCCAGCAGCCCACAGACAGGGAACCAAGAGACCCAGTACTTC.